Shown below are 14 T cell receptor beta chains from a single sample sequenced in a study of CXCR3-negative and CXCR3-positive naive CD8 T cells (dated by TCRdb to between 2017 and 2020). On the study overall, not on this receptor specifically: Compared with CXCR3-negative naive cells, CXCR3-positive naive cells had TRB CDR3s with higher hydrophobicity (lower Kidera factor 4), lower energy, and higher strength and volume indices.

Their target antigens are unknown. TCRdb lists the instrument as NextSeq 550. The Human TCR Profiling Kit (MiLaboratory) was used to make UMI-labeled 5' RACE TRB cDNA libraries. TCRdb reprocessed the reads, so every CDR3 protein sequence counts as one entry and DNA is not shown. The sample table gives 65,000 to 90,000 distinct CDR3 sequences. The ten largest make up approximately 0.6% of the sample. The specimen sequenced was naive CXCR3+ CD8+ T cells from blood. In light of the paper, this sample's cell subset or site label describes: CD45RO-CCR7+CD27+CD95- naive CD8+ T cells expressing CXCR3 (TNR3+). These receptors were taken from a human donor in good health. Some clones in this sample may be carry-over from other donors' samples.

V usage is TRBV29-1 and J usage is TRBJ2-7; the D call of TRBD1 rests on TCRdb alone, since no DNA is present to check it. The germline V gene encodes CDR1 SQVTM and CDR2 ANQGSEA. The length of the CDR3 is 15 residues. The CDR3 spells CSVVGTGVVPYEQYF.

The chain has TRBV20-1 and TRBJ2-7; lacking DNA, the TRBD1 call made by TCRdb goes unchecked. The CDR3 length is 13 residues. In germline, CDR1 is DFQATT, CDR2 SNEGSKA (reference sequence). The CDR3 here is CSASPTGPVEQYF.

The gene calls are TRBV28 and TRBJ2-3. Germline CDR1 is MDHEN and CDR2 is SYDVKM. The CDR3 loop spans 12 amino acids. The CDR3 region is CASSFLLDTQYF.

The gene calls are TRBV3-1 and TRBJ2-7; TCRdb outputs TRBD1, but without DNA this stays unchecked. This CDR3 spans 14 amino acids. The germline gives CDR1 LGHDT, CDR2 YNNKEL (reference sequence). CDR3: CASSQAGQGGEQYF.

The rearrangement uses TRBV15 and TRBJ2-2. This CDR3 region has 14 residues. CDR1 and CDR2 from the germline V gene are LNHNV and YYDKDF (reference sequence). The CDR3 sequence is CATSRARYTGELFF.

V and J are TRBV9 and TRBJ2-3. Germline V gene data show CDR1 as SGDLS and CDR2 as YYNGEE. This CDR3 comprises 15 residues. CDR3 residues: CASTKQDSPTDTQYF.

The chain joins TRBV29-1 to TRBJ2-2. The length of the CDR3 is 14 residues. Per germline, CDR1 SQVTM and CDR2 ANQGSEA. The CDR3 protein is CSVEQGQRTGELFF.

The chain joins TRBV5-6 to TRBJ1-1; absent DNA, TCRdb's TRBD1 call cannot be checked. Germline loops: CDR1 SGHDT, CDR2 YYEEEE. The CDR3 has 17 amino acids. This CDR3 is CASSLAVGGPLNTEAFF.

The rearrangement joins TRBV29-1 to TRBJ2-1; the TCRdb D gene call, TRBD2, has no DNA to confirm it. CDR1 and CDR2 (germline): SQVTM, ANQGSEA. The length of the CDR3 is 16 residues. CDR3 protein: CSVEAFGTSGYNEQFF.

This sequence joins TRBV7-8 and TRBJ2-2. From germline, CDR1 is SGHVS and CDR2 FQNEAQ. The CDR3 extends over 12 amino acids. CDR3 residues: CASIPTTGELFF.

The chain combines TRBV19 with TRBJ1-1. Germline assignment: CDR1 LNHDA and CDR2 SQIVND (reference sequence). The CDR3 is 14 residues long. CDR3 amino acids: CASSIPAANTEAFF.

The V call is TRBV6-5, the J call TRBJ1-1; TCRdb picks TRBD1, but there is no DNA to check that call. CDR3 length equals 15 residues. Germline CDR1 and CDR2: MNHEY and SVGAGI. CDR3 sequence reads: CASSPQEAFNTEAFF.

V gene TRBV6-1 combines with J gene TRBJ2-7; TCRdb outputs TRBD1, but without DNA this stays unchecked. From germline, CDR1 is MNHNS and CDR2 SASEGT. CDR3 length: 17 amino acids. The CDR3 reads CASSDLTGSVPSYEQYF.

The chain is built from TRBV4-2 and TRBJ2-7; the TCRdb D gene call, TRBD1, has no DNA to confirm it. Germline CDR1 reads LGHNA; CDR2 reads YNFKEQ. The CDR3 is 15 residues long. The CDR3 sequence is CASSQETGGVNEQYF.